What follows is one T cell receptor (beta chain) and its context. What it binds is unknown. TCRdb's copy holds only in-frame clones and misses some; the assay was immunoSEQ multiplex PCR. This table holds around 200,000 clones, around 81% found once. The sample originates from a study of cytomegalovirus exposure and HLA in healthy donors. The donors formed part of the 120-subject validation cohort, distinct from the roughly 670-subject first cohort. The study, taken as a whole, reports: According to reports, the classifier identified cytomegalovirus status with high specificity and sensitivity. The investigators catalogued 150 to 200 TCR beta chains as cytomegalovirus-associated.

This CDR3 region has 15 residues. Trimming stripped 0 bases from V and 5 bases from J, with 13 bases between. Germline V gives CDR1 MNHNS, CDR2 SASEGT. This receptor was obtained from a woman younger than 35 in good health and CMV-seropositive. The sample was PBMCs. This chain uses TRBV6-1 with TRBJ2-5; tentatively, D is TRBD2 (5 bases). The CDR3 sequence: CASSEARTGRETQYF. The CDR3 DNA follows: TGTGCCAGCAGTGAAGCCAGGACTGGTAGGGAGACCCAGTACTTC.